This TCR beta chain emerged from a study of post-analysis software for immune sequencing data. Study-level background: Relapsing-remitting, secondary progressive and progressive-relapsing multiple sclerosis were all included among the disease courses.

To note about this clonotype: Its antigen is currently unknown.

Unique-molecular-identifier-tagged TCR beta cDNA libraries were used. TCRdb re-analysed the PCR reads in MiXCR, keeping a single row per CDR3 protein. Among about 770,000 distinct CDR3 sequences, 46% were seen once, and the ten largest hold roughly 4.9%. CDR3 length equals 16 residues. Trimming left V 5 bases short and J 10 bases short, with 24 bases between. Overall study findings and caveats: In patients, TRBV5-6, TRBV5-1 and TRBV20-1 belonged to five TRBV segments found more frequently than in controls.

The rearrangement uses TRBV12-3 or TRBV12-4 and TRBJ2-1; D may correspond to TRBD1 or TRBD2 (6 bases each). Sequenced material: blood. The clonotype originates from a girl aged 10-17 years with multiple sclerosis. The CDR3 loop reads CASSVRQRLEGEEQFF. CDR3 in DNA: TGTGCCAGCAGTGTCAGACAGCGACTAGAGGGGGAGGAGCAGTTCTTC.